This is a list of T cell receptor beta chains from one sample in a study of shared clonotypes between healthy human individuals. Sequencing used immunoSEQ multiplex PCR; TCRdb keeps in-frame clones, though not all of them. Among about 2.4 million clones, around nine tenths were seen once, and the ten largest hold under 0.15%. Specimen: naive CD4+ T cells sorted from blood. The receptor source for this set is a man aged 18 to 30 in good health. Both conserved end residues are part of each CDR3. A D gene is named only where the DNA matches it firmly. Rows may omit the clone size; those that give it use once, few, many or a size class.

j_gene	v_gene	d_gene	abundance	CDR3nt	CDR3aa
TRBJ2-6	TRBV4-1	NA	NA	TGCGCCAGCAGTCCAACAGTGGCGGGGGCCAACGTCCTGACTTTC	CASSPTVAGANVLTF
TRBJ1-5	TRBV2	NA	NA	TGTGCCAGCAACCAGGGGAATTGGAATCAGCCCCAGCATTTT	CASNQGNWNQPQHF
TRBJ2-3	TRBV10-3	TRBD1	NA	TGTGCCATCAGTGAAGGGACAGGCGGCACAGATACGCAGTATTTT	CAISEGTGGTDTQYF
TRBJ2-2	TRBV25-1	NA	NA	TGTGCCAGCAGTGATTATTCAGCGATGGGCCCGAACACCGGGGAGCTGTTTTTT	CASSDYSAMGPNTGELFF
TRBJ1-1	TRBV6-5	TRBD1	NA	TGTGCCAGCAGTTACAGGGGGCTACTCATGAACACTGAAGCTTTCTTT	CASSYRGLLMNTEAFF
TRBJ2-7	TRBV2	TRBD2	NA	TGTGCCAGCATCCGACTAGCGGGAGTGGGGGAGCAGTACTTC	CASIRLAGVGEQYF
TRBJ2-5	TRBV6-5	TRBD2	NA	TGTGCCAGCAGAGGGACTAGCGAGACCCAGTACTTC	CASRGTSETQYF
TRBJ2-3	TRBV10-1	TRBD2	NA	TGCGCCAGCAGTGAGGCTAGCGGGGTGGATACGCAGTATTTT	CASSEASGVDTQYF
TRBJ2-7	TRBV5-1	NA	NA	TGCGCCAGCAGCCCATCAGGCATCGAGCAGTACTTC	CASSPSGIEQYF
TRBJ2-2	TRBV5-1	NA	NA	TGCGCCAGCAGCTTGGAGGGGTTTCAAGCCGGGGAGCTGTTTTTT	CASSLEGFQAGELFF
TRBJ1-5	TRBV30	NA	NA	TGTGCCTGGAGTGGAGCAGCGATGGATCAGCCCCAGCATTTT	CAWSGAAMDQPQHF
TRBJ1-1	TRBV19	NA	NA	TGTGCCAGTAGTATACAGGGGAAGATGAACACTGAAGCTTTCTTT	CASSIQGKMNTEAFF
TRBJ1-2	TRBV7-9	TRBD1	NA	TGTGCCAGCGGGGGACAGGGAGACTATGGCTACACCTTC	CASGGQGDYGYTF
TRBJ2-5	TRBV5-4	NA	NA	TGTGCCAGCAGCCAGGGTCATAATGGTGGGACCCAGTACTTC	CASSQGHNGGTQYF
TRBJ1-1	TRBV5-5	NA	NA	TGTGCCAGCAGCCTGCTGTTTGTCGCGGGCAACACTGAAGCTTTCTTT	CASSLLFVAGNTEAFF
TRBJ1-1	TRBV19	TRBD1	NA	TGTGCCAGTAGTATAAATCGGGACAGGTTTCGCACTGAAGCTTTCTTT	CASSINRDRFRTEAFF
TRBJ2-7	TRBV6-1	NA	NA	TGTGCCAGCAGTGAACTGGGCAACTACGAGCAGTACTTC	CASSELGNYEQYF
TRBJ2-7	TRBV28	NA	NA	TGTGCCAGCAGCATCCCCGGGAGAGGTTCCTACGAGCAGTACTTC	CASSIPGRGSYEQYF
TRBJ2-1	TRBV7-2	NA	once	TGTGCCAGCAGCCTCATGATCATCGGGTCCTACAATGAGCAGTTCTTC	CASSLMIIGSYNEQFF
TRBJ1-1	TRBV28	NA	NA	TGTGCCAGCAGCACCCGGGGGGGGCCCACTGAAGCTTTCTTT	CASSTRGGPTEAFF
TRBJ1-2	TRBV10-3	NA	once	TGTGCCATCACCCAGGCCGAGGGCTATGGCTACACCTTC	CAITQAEGYGYTF
TRBJ1-1	TRBV30	NA	NA	TGTGCCTGGAGGGAACAGGGGAACACTGAAGCTTTCTTT	CAWREQGNTEAFF
TRBJ2-7	TRBV11-2	TRBD1	once	TGTGCCAGCAGCCCCCGGGACAGCCGAACCTACGAGCAGTACTTC	CASSPRDSRTYEQYF
TRBJ2-3	TRBV11-3	NA	NA	TGTGCCAGCAGCAGTGCCTCTAGCACAGATACGCAGTATTTT	CASSSASSTDTQYF
TRBJ1-4	TRBV30	NA	NA	TGTGCCTGGACCAGCGGGACCCACACCGGGGAAAAACTGTTTTTT	CAWTSGTHTGEKLFF
TRBJ2-2	TRBV5-1	NA	NA	TGCGCCAGCAGCCCGTCGGGCACCGGGGAGCTGTTTTTT	CASSPSGTGELFF
TRBJ2-5	TRBV4-1	NA	NA	TGCGCCAGCAGCCAAGTGCGTGTGGAGACCCAGTACTTC	CASSQVRVETQYF
TRBJ1-5	TRBV7-2	NA	NA	TGTGCCAGCAGCTTAGAACCCGTTGAGGATCAGCCCCAGCATTTT	CASSLEPVEDQPQHF
TRBJ1-6	TRBV11-3	NA	NA	TGTGCCAGCAGCTTAGGGCAGCCGAATTCACCCCTCCACTTT	CASSLGQPNSPLHF
TRBJ2-7	TRBV7-2	TRBD2	NA	TGTGCCAGCAGCCTTCAAGCGGGAGGCCTATCCTACGAGCAGTACTTC	CASSLQAGGLSYEQYF
TRBJ2-7	TRBV6-5	TRBD1	NA	TGTGCCAGCAGTTACTCGGTGACAGGGTGGGAGCAGTACTTC	CASSYSVTGWEQYF
TRBJ1-6	TRBV30	NA	once	TGTGCCTGGAGCGAGCAAACAGGGTTCTATAATTCACCCCTCCACTTT	CAWSEQTGFYNSPLHF
TRBJ2-7	TRBV6-5	NA	NA	TGTGCCAGCAGTTACGATGATCTTTACGAGCAGTACTTC	CASSYDDLYEQYF
TRBJ2-3	TRBV7-9	NA	once	TGTGCCAGCAGCCCAATTGGAGGGCTCACAGATACGCAGTATTTT	CASSPIGGLTDTQYF
TRBJ2-7	TRBV5-1	NA	once	TGCGCCAGCAGCACCGGGACGGCCACCTACGAGCAGTACTTC	CASSTGTATYEQYF
TRBJ2-7	TRBV9	NA	NA	TGTGCCAGCAGCGTAGGTGCGCCGTCCTACGAGCAGTACTTC	CASSVGAPSYEQYF
TRBJ2-6	TRBV7-3	NA	NA	TGTGCCAGCAGCTTAGCGGGTGGACGCTCTGGGGCCAACGTCCTGACTTTC	CASSLAGGRSGANVLTF
TRBJ1-5	TRBV28	TRBD1	NA	TGTGCCAGCAGTTTATGGAGACAGGGGGAAGCCCAGCATTTT	CASSLWRQGEAQHF
TRBJ2-7	TRBV19	TRBD1	NA	TGTGCCAGTAGTGTAGGACAGGACTACGAGCAGTACTTC	CASSVGQDYEQYF
TRBJ1-2	TRBV14	NA	NA	TGTGCCAGCAGCCCAACAAACTATGGCTACACCTTC	CASSPTNYGYTF
TRBJ2-3	TRBV6-6	NA	NA	TGTGCCAGCAGTTACAGGGGGCGGGGGTCCACAGATACGCAGTATTTT	CASSYRGRGSTDTQYF
TRBJ1-1	TRBV29-1	NA	NA	TGCAGCGTTGAGGTTGGGGGTCTCACTGAAGCTTTCTTT	CSVEVGGLTEAFF
TRBJ1-1	TRBV6-5	NA	NA	TGTGCCAGCAGTTACTTAGTGGGAGGGAACACTGAAGCTTTCTTT	CASSYLVGGNTEAFF
TRBJ2-5	TRBV2	NA	NA	TGTGCCAGCAACAGGAGAGAGACCCAGTACTTC	CASNRRETQYF
TRBJ1-2	TRBV5-1	NA	NA	TGCGCCAGCAGCTTGTCAGGACAGTATGGCTACACCTTC	CASSLSGQYGYTF
TRBJ2-1	TRBV5-6	NA	NA	TGTGCCAGCAGCTTGGCCCGAGAAATTATCTACAATGAGCAGTTCTTC	CASSLAREIIYNEQFF
TRBJ1-6	TRBV25-1	NA	once	TGTGCCAGCAGTGAAGAAACAGATTATAATTCACCCCTCCACTTT	CASSEETDYNSPLHF
TRBJ2-7	TRBV10-1	NA	NA	TGCGCCAGCAGTGAGTCGGTGCTTAAGTACGAGCAGTACTTC	CASSESVLKYEQYF
TRBJ2-5	TRBV21-1	NA	NA	TGTGCCAGCAGCAAAGCACTCCCCTTCAGGGGGGCGGGCGGAGAGACCCAGTACTTC	CASSKALPFRGAGGETQYF
TRBJ1-5	TRBV30	TRBD1	NA	TGTGCCTGGAGTGGGACAGGGTATCAGCCCCAGCATTTT	CAWSGTGYQPQHF
TRBJ2-2	TRBV2	TRBD2	NA	TGTGCCAGCAGTCCATCAGCGGGAGCGGGCACCGGGGAGCTGTTTTTT	CASSPSAGAGTGELFF
TRBJ1-4	TRBV7-6	TRBD1	NA	TGTGCCAGCAGCTTCAAGACAGGGGGAAATGAAAAACTGTTTTTT	CASSFKTGGNEKLFF